This entry lists 12 T cell receptor beta chains sequenced from one sample in a study of T cells in Graves' hyperthyroidism and ophthalmopathy. What was amplified from RNA transcripts were TCR beta CDR3 regions. When the TCR CDR3 underwent first-round RT-PCR, the HTBI primer set was used. Each CDR3 protein gets one entry after TCRdb re-called the multiplex PCR reads with MiXCR. The table shows about 520,000 distinct CDR3 sequences, with around 22% occurring only once. Sequencing was done on a sample of blood. These receptor sequences come from a woman younger than 45 with Graves' ophthalmopathy.

The V call is TRBV10-1, the J call TRBJ2-2; D gene uncertain. Germline CDR1 is WNHNN and CDR2 is SYGVQD (reference sequence). V lost 2 bases to trimming and J lost 4 bases, with 8 bases between them. The CDR3 has 14 amino acids. CDR3 amino acids: CASSEAYSTGELFF. The DNA for the CDR3 is TGCGCCAGCAGTGAGGCCTACAGCACCGGGGAGCTGTTTTTT.

This clonotype was counted between two and nine times. The chain is built from TRBV6-1 and TRBJ2-5; 12 nucleotides line up with TRBD2. Germline V gene sequence: CDR1 MNHNS, CDR2 SASEGT. The CDR3 runs 16 residues. V was clipped by 6 bases and J by 5 bases; unmatched bases: 10. The CDR3 DNA reads as TGTGCCAGCAGGGCTAGCGGGGGGGCCCTTCAGGAGACCCAGTACTTC. It encodes CASRASGGALQETQYF.

This clonotype was observed many times. The chain combines TRBV27 with TRBJ1-2; 8 bases align to TRBD1. The CDR3 has 13 residues. V lost 5 bases and J lost 8; bases outside the gene matches: 7. The germline V gene encodes CDR1 MNHEY and CDR2 SMNVEV (reference sequence). CDR3 protein: CASSQTGGGGYTF. The CDR3 bases are TGTGCCAGCAGTCAAACAGGGGGGGGCGGCTACACCTTC.

In its sample, this clonotype was seen many times. The chain is built from TRBV24-1 and TRBJ1-2; tentatively, D is TRBD1 (5 bases). CDR1 and CDR2 (germline): KGHDR, SFDVKD. This CDR3 has 14 residues. The V end was cut by 2 bases, the J end by 8 bases, with 14 bases between. Here the CDR3 reads CATSDSINRNGYTF. CDR3 sequence (DNA): TGTGCCACCAGTGATTCCATCAACAGGAACGGCTACACCTTC.

There are many counts of this clonotype. The genes are TRBV11-2 and TRBJ1-2; TRBD1 agrees at 9 bases. Germline trimming cut 3 bases from V and 3 bases from J; bases unmatched to any gene: 8. CDR1 is SGHAT, CDR2 FQNNGV, per germline. This CDR3 has 16 amino acids. The CDR3 DNA follows: TGTGCCAGCAGCTTCGGTAACAGGGGGCTGCACTATGGCTACACCTTC. Translating it yields CASSFGNRGLHYGYTF.

This clonotype was counted at least ten times. This CDR3 reads CASSLRAGEETQYF. CDR3 coding DNA: TGCGCCAGCAGCTTGCGGGCAGGGGAAGAGACCCAGTACTTC. The chain carries TRBV5-1 and TRBJ2-5, with a weak D call TRBD1 (6 bases). The germline V gene encodes CDR1 SGHRS and CDR2 YFSETQ. The CDR3 length is 14 residues. V was shortened by 1 base and J by 3 bases, with 10 bases between the two germline ends.

This clonotype was recorded at least ten times. V gene TRBV5-1 combines with J gene TRBJ1-3, with D unresolved. This CDR3 comprises 16 residues. The V gene lost 0 bases and the J gene lost 0 bases, with 10 bases spanning the gap. Germline CDR1 is SGHRS and CDR2 is YFSETQ. The DNA of the CDR3 is TGCGCCAGCAGCTTGGGAAACTCACTCTCTGGAAACACCATATATTTT. As protein: CASSLGNSLSGNTIYF.

Ten or more counts support this clonotype. This chain links TRBV27 with TRBJ2-7; 8 bases align to TRBD1. Germline V gene data show CDR1 as MNHEY and CDR2 as SMNVEV (reference sequence). The V segment lost 6 bases and the J segment 3 bases; nucleotides outside the gene matches: 10. The CDR3 has 15 amino acids. CDR3 amino acids: CASSILPGQDYEQYF. The CDR3 nucleotides are TGTGCCAGCAGCATCCTACCGGGACAGGACTACGAGCAGTACTTC.

The sample holds many counts of this clonotype. V gene TRBV27 combines with J gene TRBJ2-2; TRBD1 is a possible D gene (5 bases). Germline V gene lookup returns CDR1 MNHEY and CDR2 SMNVEV (reference sequence). V lost 4 bases to trimming and J lost 3 bases, with 12 bases between them. The CDR3 has 15 amino acids. In DNA, the CDR3 is TGTGCCAGCAGTTCGACAGCCGCGGACACCGGGGAGCTGTTTTTT. It specifies CASSSTAADTGELFF.

This clonotype has only a few counts. The chain employs TRBV6-4 and TRBJ2-7; D gene uncertain. CDR3 length: 17 amino acids. V dropped 2 bases and J dropped 0 bases, with 17 bases sitting between them. The germline CDR1 and CDR2 sequences are MRHNA and SNTAGT. The CDR3 loop is CASSDRGPPFSSYEQYF. DNA of the CDR3: TGTGCCAGCAGTGACCGAGGACCGCCTTTCTCCTCCTACGAGCAGTACTTC.

This clonotype was counted at least ten times. This chain connects TRBV7-2 to TRBJ1-2; 9 positions agree with TRBD1. The CDR3 is 15 amino acids. Germline values: CDR1 SGHTA, CDR2 FQGNSA. V was clipped by 2 bases and J by 5 bases; unmatched bases: 6. CDR3 region: CASSLWRTGEYGYTF. The CDR3 coding sequence is TGTGCCAGCAGCTTATGGCGGACAGGGGAGTATGGCTACACCTTC.

This clonotype was detected many times. A much larger clone is a single base away; this may be a read error. J is TRBJ1-5 and V is TRBV6-1; a possible D gene is TRBD1 (6 bases). This CDR3 region has 12 residues. Trimming stripped 6 bases from V and 5 bases from J, with 8 bases between. In germline, CDR1 is MNHNS, CDR2 SASEGT. The CDR3 coding sequence is TGTGCCAGCAGGGCAGGGGATCAGCCCCAGCATTTT. As protein: CASRAGDQPQHF.